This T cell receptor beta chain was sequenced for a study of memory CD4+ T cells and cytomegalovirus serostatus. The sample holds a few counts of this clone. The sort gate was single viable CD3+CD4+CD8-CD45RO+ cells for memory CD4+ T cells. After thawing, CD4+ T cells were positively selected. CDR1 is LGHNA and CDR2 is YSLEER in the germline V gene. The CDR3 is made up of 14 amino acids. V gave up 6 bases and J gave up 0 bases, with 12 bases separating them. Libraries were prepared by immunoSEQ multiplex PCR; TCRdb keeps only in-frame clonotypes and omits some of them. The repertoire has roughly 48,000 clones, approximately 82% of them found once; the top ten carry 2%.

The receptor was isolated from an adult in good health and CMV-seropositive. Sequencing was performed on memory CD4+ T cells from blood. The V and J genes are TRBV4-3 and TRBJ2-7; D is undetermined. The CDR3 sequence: CASSLTVSSYEQYF. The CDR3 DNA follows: TGCGCCAGCAGTCTTACAGTGAGCTCCTACGAGCAGTACTTC.